This TCR beta chain was observed in a study of esophageal squamous cell carcinoma under preoperative chemotherapy. The CDR3 is 13 amino acids. Germline trimming cut 3 bases from V and 9 bases from J; bases unmatched to any gene: 2. CDR1 SGHDN and CDR2 FVKESK come from the germline V gene. Stated time point: before preoperative PTX-NDP chemotherapy. One entry per CDR3 protein, called by TCRdb with MiXCR from the PCR reads. This sample has approximately 12,000 distinct CDR3 sequences; roughly half occur once, and the top ten carry over 15%. This material was collected from a patient given preoperative chemotherapy. The source is a human donor with esophageal squamous cell carcinoma. The donor label of this sample is uncertain. The chain recombines TRBV14 with TRBJ1-6; 7 bases match TRBD1. CDR3 sequence reads: CASSQDRFSPLHF. DNA for the CDR3: TGTGCCAGCAGCCAGGACAGGTTTTCACCCCTCCACTTT.